A single sample is the source of the 32 T cell receptor beta chains below, sequenced in a study of T cells in Graves' hyperthyroidism and ophthalmopathy. Authors of the study amplified TCR beta CDR3 regions from RNA transcripts. A set of HTBI primers served as the primers for a first-round RT-PCR of the TCR CDR3. MiXCR, applied by TCRdb to the multiplex PCR reads, yields one record per CDR3 protein. The profile shows more than 500,000 distinct CDR3 sequences, 16% of them singletons. Sequences were obtained from blood. The receptors originated from a woman aged 25 to 45 with Graves' ophthalmopathy.

This clonotype was found many times. The chain uses TRBV12-3 or TRBV12-4 and TRBJ1-2; the D gene is possibly TRBD1 (6 bases). This CDR3 region has 15 residues. V lost 5 bases to trimming and J lost 7 bases, with 20 bases between them. This CDR3 reads CASSRLTGPGGGYTF. CDR3 bases: TGTGCCAGCAGTCGCCTGACAGGCCCGGGAGGTGGCTACACCTTC.

This clonotype was recorded once. The rearrangement uses TRBV6-2 or TRBV6-3 and TRBJ2-5; tentatively, D is TRBD1 (6 bases). V was shortened by 0 bases and J by 2 bases, with 13 bases between the two germline ends. The CDR3 contains 16 residues. Germline V CDR1 and CDR2: MNHEY, SVGEGT. The DNA for the CDR3 is TGTGCCAGCAGTTACTCGAGGGGCCAGGGGCAAGAGACCCAGTACTTC. Its protein is CASSYSRGQGQETQYF.

The chain recombines TRBV30 with TRBJ2-3; D uncertain. The CDR3 length is 13 residues. The V and J ends lost 5 bases and 4 bases respectively, with 13 bases between them. Germline CDR1 GTSNPN, CDR2 SVGIG (reference sequence). The CDR3 is CAWAYSLADTQYF. The CDR3 DNA follows: TGTGCCTGGGCCTACTCCCTAGCAGATACGCAGTATTTT. Variable domain in full (rest from reference TRBV30 and TRBJ2-3): SQTIHQWPATLVQPVGSPLSLECTVEGTSNPNLYWYRQAAGRGLQLLFYSVGIGQISSEVPQNLSASRPQDRQFILSSKKLLLSDSGFYLCAWAYSLADTQYFGPGTRLTVL.

This clonotype was seen a handful of times. With a much larger clone just one base away, this may be a read error. This rearrangement joins TRBV29-1 to TRBJ2-5, with 9 nucleotides matching TRBD2. CDR3 length: 14 residues. Germline-derived CDR1 and CDR2 are SQVTM and ANQGSEA. V was clipped by 3 bases and J by 5 bases; unmatched bases: 7. In DNA form, the CDR3 reads TGCAGCGTTGAGGGGTCTAGCGGGACCGAGACCCAGTACTTC. This encodes CSVEGSSGTETQYF.

This clonotype was seen repeatedly, ten times or more. The chain is built from TRBV5-5 and TRBJ1-3, with no clear D. Germline V gives CDR1 SGHKS, CDR2 YYEKEE (reference sequence). The CDR3 spans 14 residues. The germline V and J ends were trimmed by 0 bases and 4 bases, with 8 bases remaining between them. Written as DNA, the CDR3 is TGTGCCAGCAGCTTGGAAGTAAAGGGAAACACCATATATTTT. Its translation: CASSLEVKGNTIYF.

The V call is TRBV11-2, the J call TRBJ2-7; 13 bases fit TRBD2. The CDR3 runs 15 residues. Germline V CDR1 and CDR2: SGHAT, FQNNGV. V shed 4 bases, J shed 6 bases, and the junction held 6 bases outside the gene matches. The CDR3 region is CASSSWTSGRSEQYF. CDR3 DNA sequence: TGTGCCAGCAGCTCTTGGACTAGCGGGAGAAGCGAGCAGTACTTC. The entire variable domain, with the rest obtained from reference TRBV11-2 and TRBJ2-7, is as follows: EAGVAQSPRYKIIEKRQSVAFWCNPISGHATLYWYQQILGQGPKLLIQFQNNGVVDDSQLPKDRFSAERLKGVDSTLKIQPAKLEDSAVYLCASSSWTSGRSEQYFGPGTRLTVT.

The V and J genes are TRBV27 and TRBJ2-7; TRBD1 matches at 7 bases. The junction had 5 bases not matched to a gene; V was cut back by 0 bases and J by 6 bases. Germline values: CDR1 MNHEY, CDR2 SMNVEV (reference sequence). CDR3 length equals 14 residues. The CDR3 DNA reads as TGTGCCAGCAGTTTATCAGGGGGCGACGTCGAGCAGTACTTC. The encoded protein is CASSLSGGDVEQYF.

This clonotype occurred many times. The J gene is TRBJ2-5, the V gene TRBV28; no firm D call. The CDR3 runs to 12 residues. Germline V lookup: CDR1 MDHEN, CDR2 SYDVKM. V was trimmed by 8 bases and J by 3 bases, leaving 10 bases between them. The CDR3 protein is CASEMDKETQYF. The CDR3 region has the DNA TGTGCCAGCGAGATGGATAAAGAGACCCAGTACTTC.

This clonotype showed up just a few times. This sequence joins TRBV4-3 and TRBJ1-2; D uncertain. CDR1 is LGHNA and CDR2 is YSLEER in the germline V gene. The CDR3 has 15 residues. Deletions cut 0 bases from V and 4 bases from J, with 12 bases between. For the CDR3, the DNA is TGCGCCAGCAGCCAAGATCTGGGTCAATTCTATGGCTACACCTTC. Encoded protein: CASSQDLGQFYGYTF.

This clonotype has ten or more counts. The chain joins TRBV20-1 to TRBJ2-1; D perhaps matches TRBD1 (6 bases). This CDR3 comprises 14 residues. Germline V CDR1 and CDR2: DFQATT, SNEGSKA (reference sequence). Trimming removed 5 bases at V and 2 bases at J, with 13 bases between. The DNA for the CDR3 is TGCAGTGCTGAGGCGCAGGGGCCCTACAATGAGCAGTTCTTC. It specifies CSAEAQGPYNEQFF.

This clonotype was observed many times. The chain is built from TRBV30 and TRBJ2-7, with D perhaps TRBD2 (6 bases). CDR1 is GTSNPN, CDR2 SVGIG, per germline (reference sequence). This CDR3 contains 14 residues. V shed 5 bases and J shed 3 bases, with 17 bases lying between them. For the CDR3, the DNA is TGTGCCTGGGGTGCCGGGACTCTTCTCTACGAGCAGTACTTC. Its translation: CAWGAGTLLYEQYF.

In its sample, this clonotype was seen many times. The chain employs TRBV3-1 and TRBJ1-4, with D perhaps matching TRBD1 (5 bases). The CDR3 spans 13 residues. Germline loops: CDR1 LGHDT, CDR2 YNNKEL (reference sequence). Trimming stripped 6 bases from V and 5 bases from J, with 10 bases between. The CDR3 here is CASRPGRNEKLFF. The DNA for the CDR3 is TGTGCCAGCAGGCCGGGACGGAATGAAAAACTGTTTTTT. The full variable domain, in which reference TRBV3-1 and TRBJ1-4 provide the parts outside the CDR3, is DTAVSQTPKYLVTQMGNDKSIKCEQNLGHDTMYWYKQDSKKFLKIMFSYNNKELIINETVPNRFSPKSPDKAHLNLHINSLELGDSAVYFCASRPGRNEKLFFGSGTQLSVL.

This clonotype was counted ten times or more. The chain joins TRBV30 to TRBJ2-3; D call uncertain. V dropped 8 bases and J dropped 1 base, with 7 bases sitting between them. Per germline, CDR1 GTSNPN and CDR2 SVGIG (reference sequence). The CDR3 spans 11 residues. The CDR3 nucleotides are TGTGCCAACATACGCACAGATACGCAGTATTTT. This translates into CANIRTDTQYF.

The chain recombines TRBV7-2 with TRBJ2-5; 8 nucleotides match TRBD2. With 6 bases clipped from V and 5 bases from J, the junction kept 20 bases outside the gene matches. This CDR3 contains 18 residues. Germline values: CDR1 SGHTA, CDR2 FQGNSA. CDR3 loop: CASRPNILAGRLRETQYF. The CDR3 bases are TGTGCCAGCAGACCCAATATATTAGCGGGACGCCTCAGGGAGACCCAGTACTTC.

This clonotype was seen at least ten times. J is TRBJ1-1 and V is TRBV6-2 or TRBV6-3; perhaps TRBD1 as D (5 bases). Germline V lookup: CDR1 MNHEY, CDR2 SVGEGT. The CDR3 runs 13 residues. Trimming cost V 0 bases and J 9 bases, with 11 bases left between them. In DNA, the CDR3 is TGTGCCAGCAGTTACTCGGGGGGGGAGAAAGCTTTCTTT. Translating it yields CASSYSGGEKAFF.

The CDR3 loop is CASSLIAGAETQYF. The DNA for the CDR3 is TGCGCCAGCAGCTTAATAGCGGGGGCAGAGACCCAGTACTTC. This chain links TRBV5-1 with TRBJ2-5, with 9 nucleotides matching TRBD2. The junction had 3 bases not matched to a gene; V was cut back by 2 bases and J by 4 bases. The germline V gene has CDR1 SGHRS and CDR2 YFSETQ. CDR3 length: 14 amino acids.

The genes are TRBV20-1 and TRBJ2-3; TRBD2 aligns across 10 bases. V was clipped by 1 base and J by 3 bases; unmatched bases: 4. CDR1 and CDR2 (germline): DFQATT, SNEGSKA (reference sequence). This CDR3 region has 15 residues. The CDR3 spells CSARGQLAGTDTQYF. The CDR3 nucleotides read TGCAGTGCTAGAGGTCAACTAGCGGGGACAGATACGCAGTATTTT.

This clonotype was observed a few times. The V call is TRBV6-1, the J call TRBJ1-1; D may be TRBD1 (5 bases). Deletions cut 3 bases from V and 4 bases from J, with 21 bases between. CDR1 is MNHNS, CDR2 SASEGT, per germline. There are 17 residues in the CDR3. DNA for the CDR3: TGTGCCAGCAGTGACGGACCGGGACCCACACGAGTCACTGAAGCTTTCTTT. Protein product: CASSDGPGPTRVTEAFF.

This clonotype was detected ten times or more. The J gene is TRBJ2-3, the V gene TRBV5-1; tentatively, D is TRBD1 (5 bases). With 2 bases removed from V and 2 bases from J, the gap between germline ends came to 12 bases. This CDR3 contains 15 residues. CDR1 and CDR2 from the germline V gene are SGHRS and YFSETQ. CDR3 residues: CASSLFDRDTDTQYF. Here the CDR3 DNA reads TGCGCCAGCAGCTTATTCGACAGAGACACAGATACGCAGTATTTT.

This clonotype has only a few counts. The gene calls are TRBV29-1 and TRBJ2-7; the D is unclear. Trimming left V 4 bases short and J 2 bases short, with 18 bases between. The CDR3 has 15 amino acids. The V gene's germline CDR1 is SQVTM and CDR2 ANQGSEA. The CDR3 here is CSVGVPKPSAYEQYF. The CDR3 coding sequence is TGCAGCGTTGGAGTCCCCAAACCCTCAGCCTACGAGCAGTACTTC.

This clonotype appeared a few times. The V call is TRBV4-1, the J call TRBJ2-5; 7 positions agree with TRBD1. Per germline, CDR1 MGHRA and CDR2 YSYEKL. V was clipped by 1 base and J by 6 bases; unmatched bases: 11. This CDR3 has 16 amino acids. CDR3 sequence: CASSQVTGIVRQTQYF. CDR3 DNA: TGCGCCAGCAGCCAAGTGACAGGGATTGTGAGGCAGACCCAGTACTTC.

This clonotype was observed a handful of times. The V and J genes are TRBV14 and TRBJ2-7; possibly TRBD2 for D (5 bases). Trimming left V 4 bases short and J 3 bases short, with 16 bases between. The germline gives CDR1 SGHDN, CDR2 FVKESK. The CDR3 runs 15 residues. CDR3 in DNA: TGTGCCAGCAGCCCCTCTGGACTCGGATTCTACGAGCAGTACTTC. This translates into CASSPSGLGFYEQYF.

This clonotype has a count of ten or more. The rearrangement joins TRBV5-1 to TRBJ2-7; 8 nucleotides align to TRBD1. The germline V gene has CDR1 SGHRS and CDR2 YFSETQ. The CDR3 totals 16 residues. After removal of 0 bases from V and 1 base from J, the junction contained 6 bases not matched to a gene. The CDR3 DNA reads TGCGCCAGCAGCTTGGCTTTCGGGACAGGTTCCTACGAGCAGTACTTC. Protein product: CASSLAFGTGSYEQYF.

This clonotype has a count of ten or more. The chain carries TRBV30 and TRBJ2-5; no clear D gene. The CDR3 is 13 residues long. Trimming removed 2 bases at V and 4 bases at J, with 11 bases between. The germline gives CDR1 GTSNPN, CDR2 SVGIG (reference sequence). CDR3 region: CAWSRAGLETQYF. Written as DNA, the CDR3 is TGTGCCTGGAGTAGGGCAGGTCTAGAGACCCAGTACTTC.

V gene TRBV7-9 combines with J gene TRBJ2-5; 7 bases agree with TRBD1. The germline V gene encodes CDR1 SEHNR and CDR2 FQNEAQ (reference sequence). V was pared by 7 bases and J by 5 bases, with 13 bases of the junction left unmatched. This CDR3 has 15 amino acids. The CDR3 DNA reads TGTGCCAGCAAAGGAAACGGACAGGACTGGGAGACCCAGTACTTC. This sequence encodes CASKGNGQDWETQYF.

About this clonotype: This CDR3 fails to terminate in the conserved phenylalanine or tryptophan, so it likely reflects a read error. The chain employs TRBV7-8 and TRBJ2-7; 12 bases line up with TRBD2. CDR3 length equals 13 residues. Germline V gene data show CDR1 as SGHVS and CDR2 as FQNEAQ. The V and J ends lost 7 bases and 9 bases, in that order; junction bases with no gene match: 7. The chain's CDR3 is CASNLAGGPVQYL. The CDR3 DNA is TGTGCCAGCAACCTAGCGGGAGGGCCGGTGCAGTACCTC.

The chain is built from TRBV28 and TRBJ1-2; tentatively, D is TRBD1 (6 bases). This CDR3 contains 13 residues. Germline V gene sequence: CDR1 MDHEN, CDR2 SYDVKM. Trimming left V 1 base short and J 8 bases short, with 11 bases between. CDR3 amino acids: CASSLSGAGGYTF. DNA of the CDR3: TGTGCCAGCAGTTTATCGGGGGCGGGAGGCTACACCTTC.

With respect to this clonotype: A much larger clone lies a single base off, so this may be a read error. The chain couples TRBV10-3 to TRBJ2-1; TRBD2 matches 10 bases. Germline V gives CDR1 ENHRY, CDR2 SYGVKD. V was clipped by 5 bases and J by 4 bases; unmatched bases: 5. This CDR3 contains 15 residues. The CDR3 DNA reads TGTGCCATCAGTTCATGGACTAGCGGATACAATGAGCAGTTCTTC. Protein: CAISSWTSGYNEQFF.

The chain is built from TRBV19 and TRBJ1-5; TRBD1 matches at 9 bases. This CDR3 region has 15 residues. In germline, CDR1 is LNHDA, CDR2 SQIVND (reference sequence). The J segment lost 7 bases and the V segment lost 3 bases, leaving 7 bases of the junction unmatched. For the CDR3, the DNA is TGTGCCAGTAGTATCCCCGACAGGGGGTCCCAGCCCCAGCATTTT. It encodes CASSIPDRGSQPQHF.

This clonotype was detected only a few times. J is TRBJ1-2 and V is TRBV27; no clear D. The CDR3 contains 13 residues. Trimming shortened V by 3 bases and J by 7 bases, and 12 bases separated the two germline ends. Germline V gene data show CDR1 as MNHEY and CDR2 as SMNVEV (reference sequence). CDR3 residues: CASSFQMGFGYTF. As DNA, the CDR3 is TGTGCCAGCAGTTTCCAGATGGGGTTTGGCTACACCTTC.

This clonotype occurred a few times. The genes are TRBV7-9 and TRBJ2-1; 7 bases line up with TRBD1. Germline lookup yields CDR1 SEHNR and CDR2 FQNEAQ (reference sequence). This CDR3 has 15 residues. J gave up 5 bases and V 1 base, and 5 bases lay outside the gene matches. The CDR3 region is CASSLGDRVDNEQFF. CDR3 in DNA: TGTGCCAGCAGCTTAGGAGACAGGGTGGACAATGAGCAGTTCTTC.

This clonotype was observed a few times. The chain combines TRBV12-3 or TRBV12-4 with TRBJ2-7; D gene ambiguous. CDR3 length equals 16 residues. Trimming stripped 3 bases from V and 0 bases from J, with 15 bases between. CDR3 coding DNA: TGTGCCAGCAGTTTTGCGATGCGTGAGAGCTCCTACGAGCAGTACTTC. Encoded protein: CASSFAMRESSYEQYF.